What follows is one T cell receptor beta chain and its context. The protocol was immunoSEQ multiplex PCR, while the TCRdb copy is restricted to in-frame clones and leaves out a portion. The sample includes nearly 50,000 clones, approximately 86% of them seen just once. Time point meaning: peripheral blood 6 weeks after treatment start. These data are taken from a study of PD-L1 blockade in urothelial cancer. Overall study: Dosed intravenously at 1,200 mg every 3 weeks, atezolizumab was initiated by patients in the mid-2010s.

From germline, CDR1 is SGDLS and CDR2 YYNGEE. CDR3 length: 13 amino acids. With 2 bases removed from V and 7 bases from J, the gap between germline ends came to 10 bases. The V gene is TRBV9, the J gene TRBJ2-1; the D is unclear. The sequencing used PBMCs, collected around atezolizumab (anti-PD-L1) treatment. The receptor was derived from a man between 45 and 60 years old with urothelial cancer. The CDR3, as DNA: TGTGCCAGCAGCGTCGATGTGGAGAATGAGCAGTTCTTC. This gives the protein CASSVDVENEQFF.